This section outlines one TCR beta chain sequence together with its context. Its antigen is unidentified. In germline, CDR1 is SNHLY, CDR2 FYNNEI. The CDR3 totals 14 residues. V lost 4 bases and J lost 2, with 12 bases in between. The PCR employed 60 Vbeta primers together with 13 Jbeta primers. Clones were sequenced by immunoSEQ multiplex PCR, and TCRdb holds only the in-frame ones, with some missing. Among about 110,000 clones listed, 70% to 80% were seen once. This record comes from a study of cytomegalovirus exposure and HLA in healthy donors. About the study: Within an early data release were tens of millions of unique TCRs drawn from HLA-typed donors. Whole-study findings and limits: For most TCR beta V segments, an earlier analysis put the productive rate at about 87% or about 30% of the time. Compared with the roughly 700-donor mean, an Asian-associated ancestry cluster reportedly had fewer N-insertions, according to a later analysis. TRBV6-2, TRBV6-3 and other indistinguishable V segments were excluded.

The chain has TRBV2 and TRBJ2-7; tentative D call: TRBD2 (7 bases). The TCR originated in a man aged 60 to 75 in good health and CMV-seronegative. The sequenced material came from PBMCs. The CDR3, as DNA: TGTGCCAGCAGTGGGGGGGGCAATCCCTACGAGCAGTACGTC. It is translated as CASSGGGNPYEQYV.